This T cell receptor (beta chain) was found in a study of blood T cell repertoires in COVID-19. TCRdb's copy holds only in-frame clones and misses some; the assay was immunoSEQ multiplex PCR. There are roughly 150,000 clones in the sample; more than 80% occur only once, and approximately 3% lies in the top ten. Germline CDR1 is SNHLY and CDR2 is FYNNEI. V gave up 8 bases and J gave up 8 bases; unmatched junction bases: 9. The CDR3 is 13 amino acids. The rearrangement links TRBV2 to TRBJ2-1; 7 nucleotides align to TRBD2. Sequenced material: peripheral blood. This receptor was identified in a man in his 60s with acute or convalescent COVID-19. CDR3 sequence: CASPQQGGDEQFF. The CDR3 DNA reads as TGTGCCAGCCCTCAGCAGGGAGGGGATGAGCAGTTCTTC.